These 15 T cell receptor beta chains share one sample of origin, sequenced in a study of CD8 T cells in Susac syndrome. RNA was extracted with the RNeasy kit, and a quantity of roughly 0.5 to 1 ug was reverse transcribed using random hexamers. MiXCR, run by TCRdb on the immunoSEQ multiplex PCR reads, gives a single entry per CDR3 protein. Found here are about 400,000 distinct CDR3 sequences, more than 80% of them singletons; the top ten hold about 0.12%. Sequencing was performed on CD8+ T cells from PBMCs. These receptor sequences come from a human donor with multiple sclerosis.

V gene TRBV7-6 combines with J gene TRBJ2-7; 11 nucleotides line up with TRBD1. The CDR3 has 15 residues. Germline V gene data show CDR1 as SGHVS and CDR2 as FNYEAQ. J lost 3 bases, V lost 6 bases, and 7 bases had no gene match. In DNA form, the CDR3 reads TGTGCCAGCAGTTACGGGACAGGGGGGGACTACGAGCAGTACTTC. It codes for CASSYGTGGDYEQYF.

The chain employs TRBV9 and TRBJ1-1; TRBD1 matches at 9 bases. This CDR3 spans 17 amino acids. Germline V gene sequence: CDR1 SGDLS, CDR2 YYNGEE. The trim removed 7 bases at V and 0 bases at J, leaving 13 bases unmatched. The CDR3 protein is CASSLGDRAFLNTEAFF. The CDR3 DNA is TGTGCCAGCTCCCTGGGGGACAGGGCCTTCCTGAACACTGAAGCTTTCTTT.

This chain connects TRBV5-1 to TRBJ2-7; possible D gene TRBD1, 5 bases. CDR1 and CDR2 (germline): SGHRS, YFSETQ. Trimming took off 0 bases at V and 2 bases at J, with 9 bases between the two ends. The CDR3 is 14 amino acids. The CDR3 spells CASSLEGNPYEQYF. The CDR3 nucleotides are TGCGCCAGCAGCTTGGAGGGGAACCCCTACGAGCAGTACTTC. The full variable domain, completed using reference TRBV5-1 and TRBJ2-7, is KAGVTQTPRYLIKTRGQQVTLSCSPISGHRSVSWYQQTPGQGLQFLFEYFSETQRNKGNFPGRFSGRQFSNSRSEMNVSTLELGDSALYLCASSLEGNPYEQYFGPGTRLTVT.

This clonotype appeared once. The V gene is TRBV5-8, the J gene TRBJ2-1, with TRBD2 identical over 11 bases. Germline V CDR1 and CDR2: SGHTS, YDEGEE. This CDR3 region has 16 residues. V was clipped by 1 base and J by 8 bases; unmatched bases: 8. The CDR3 sequence is CASSLSLAGGSDEQFF. The CDR3 region has the DNA TGTGCCAGCAGCTTGAGTCTAGCGGGAGGAAGCGATGAGCAGTTCTTC.

The table lists this clonotype with a few counts. The chain carries TRBV6-4 and TRBJ2-1; D gene unclear. Germline V CDR1 and CDR2: MRHNA, SNTAGT. This CDR3 is built from 13 residues. Trimming removed 8 bases from V and 0 bases from J, with 8 bases in between. The CDR3: CASGLGSYNEQFF. CDR3 nucleotide sequence: TGTGCCAGCGGTCTCGGCTCCTACAATGAGCAGTTCTTC.

The chain links TRBV6-2 or TRBV6-3 to TRBJ1-1; D not resolved. Germline assignment: CDR1 MNHEY and CDR2 SVGEGT. Trimming removed 7 bases at V and 0 bases at J, with 12 bases between. This CDR3 is built from 14 residues. In nucleotides, the CDR3 is TGTGCCAGCACCCTCGGACTTATGAACACTGAAGCTTTCTTT. It translates to CASTLGLMNTEAFF.

The chain joins TRBV5-4 to TRBJ1-1, with D perhaps TRBD1 (6 bases). This CDR3 comprises 13 residues. Trimming removed 2 bases from V and 4 bases from J, with 9 bases in between. The germline CDR1 and CDR2 sequences are SGHNT and YYREEE (reference sequence). This CDR3 reads CASSFTGSTEAFF. CDR3 coding DNA: TGTGCCAGCAGCTTTACAGGGAGCACTGAAGCTTTCTTT.

The gene calls are TRBV13 and TRBJ1-1; D is uncertain. The CDR3 runs to 13 residues. Germline CDR1 and CDR2: PRHDT and FYEKMQ (reference sequence). V was trimmed by 0 bases and J by 5 bases, leaving 7 bases between them. CDR3 in DNA: TGTGCCAGCAGCTTAGGGGACGGGACTGAAGCTTTCTTT. This gives the protein CASSLGDGTEAFF.

This chain links TRBV7-9 with TRBJ2-7, with D perhaps TRBD1 (5 bases). Between the trimmed V and J ends, which lost 8 bases and 2 bases, there was a span of 10 bases. CDR3 size: 12 residues. From germline, CDR1 is SEHNR and CDR2 FQNEAQ (reference sequence). The CDR3 DNA reads TGTGCCAGCTCACAGGCCCCCTACGAGCAGTACTTC. Translation gives CASSQAPYEQYF.

The V and J genes are TRBV10-3 and TRBJ1-1; no reliable D call. This CDR3 region has 16 residues. Germline CDR1 is ENHRY and CDR2 is SYGVKD. V was pared by 0 bases and J by 0 bases, with 11 bases between. The CDR3 loop is CAISESSAEMNTEAFF. CDR3 in DNA: TGTGCCATCAGTGAGTCATCGGCAGAAATGAACACTGAAGCTTTCTTT.

The genes are TRBV24-1 and TRBJ2-5; 8 bases agree with TRBD1. The CDR3 consists of 15 residues. V gave up 3 bases and J gave up 3 bases; unmatched junction bases: 5. CDR1 is KGHDR, CDR2 SFDVKD, per germline. CDR3 in DNA: TGTGCCACCAGTGATAGTTCGACAGGGGAAGAGACCCAGTACTTC. This translates into CATSDSSTGEETQYF.

The CDR3 nucleotides are TGTGCCAGCAGTTCATCGGCGGGGGCCTACGAGCAGTACTTC. Protein sequence: CASSSSAGAYEQYF. This chain connects TRBV27 to TRBJ2-7; TRBD2 matches at 7 bases. After removal of 4 bases from V and 2 bases from J, the junction contained 5 bases not matched to a gene. Germline V lookup: CDR1 MNHEY, CDR2 SMNVEV (reference sequence). The CDR3 is made up of 14 amino acids.

This chain joins TRBV28 and TRBJ2-6; 8 positions agree with TRBD1. CDR3 size: 17 residues. Germline V lookup: CDR1 MDHEN, CDR2 SYDVKM. V lost 5 bases and J lost 0; bases outside the gene matches: 6. The CDR3 region has the DNA TGTGCCAGCAGTGGGACAGGACTAAGCTCTGGGGCCAACGTCCTGACTTTC. Encoded protein: CASSGTGLSSGANVLTF.

The J gene is TRBJ2-5, the V gene TRBV28, with TRBD1 identical over 9 bases. Germline-derived CDR1 and CDR2 are MDHEN and SYDVKM. This CDR3 is 16 amino acids long. V was pared by 6 bases and J by 3 bases, with 11 bases of the junction left unmatched. In DNA form, the CDR3 reads TGTGCCAGCAGCGACCCCGGGACAGGGCTAAAAGAGACCCAGTACTTC. Its protein is CASSDPGTGLKETQYF.

This chain connects TRBV11-2 to TRBJ2-1; TRBD2 matches at 10 bases. The CDR3 contains 16 residues. Germline V gives CDR1 SGHAT, CDR2 FQNNGV. V shed 4 bases, J shed 7 bases, and the junction held 10 bases outside the gene matches. The chain's CDR3 is CASSSPRLAGWNEQFF. In DNA, the CDR3 is TGTGCCAGCAGCTCTCCAAGACTAGCGGGTTGGAATGAGCAGTTCTTC.